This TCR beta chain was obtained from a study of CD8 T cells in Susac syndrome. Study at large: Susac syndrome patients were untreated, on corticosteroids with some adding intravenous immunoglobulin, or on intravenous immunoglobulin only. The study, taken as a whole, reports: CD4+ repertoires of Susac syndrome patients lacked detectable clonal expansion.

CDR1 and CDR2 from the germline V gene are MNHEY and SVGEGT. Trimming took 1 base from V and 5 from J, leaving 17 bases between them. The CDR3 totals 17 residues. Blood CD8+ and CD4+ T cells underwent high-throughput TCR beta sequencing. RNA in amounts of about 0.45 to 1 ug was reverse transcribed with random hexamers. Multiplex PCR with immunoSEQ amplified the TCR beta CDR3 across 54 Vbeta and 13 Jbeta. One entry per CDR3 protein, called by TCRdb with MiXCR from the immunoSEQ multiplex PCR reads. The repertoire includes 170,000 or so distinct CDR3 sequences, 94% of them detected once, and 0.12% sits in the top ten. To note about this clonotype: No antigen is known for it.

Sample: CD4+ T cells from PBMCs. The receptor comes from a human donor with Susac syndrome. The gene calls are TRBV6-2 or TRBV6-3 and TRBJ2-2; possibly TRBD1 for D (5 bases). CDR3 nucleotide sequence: TGTGCCAGCAGTTACTTAGGACATCGAAAGGATACCGGGGAGCTGTTTTTT. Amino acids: CASSYLGHRKDTGELFF.